This TCR beta chain originates from a study of T cell changes during pregnancy in multiple sclerosis. Measured with immunoSEQ multiplex PCR; TCRdb has only the in-frame clones, and not every one. The table includes under 65,000 clones, 94% detected once. This clone was detected once. Sequencing used CD8+ T cells from peripheral blood mononuclear cells, obtained after pregnancy. This sequence was found in a female donor with multiple sclerosis, enrolled in a pregnancy study.

The CDR3 reads CASSFLAGAHTGELFF. The CDR3 nucleotides are TGTGCCAGCAGTTTCTTGGCGGGAGCCCACACCGGGGAGCTGTTTTTT. This chain links TRBV27 with TRBJ2-2; 7 nucleotides match TRBD2. Trimming cost V 3 bases and J 3 bases; bases outside gene matches: 7. The germline V gene has CDR1 MNHEY and CDR2 SMNVEV (reference sequence). The CDR3 runs to 16 residues.